The 28 T cell receptor beta chains below were found in one sample sequenced in a study of T cells in Graves' hyperthyroidism and ophthalmopathy. Amplified regions were TCR beta CDR3 sequences from RNA transcripts. A set of HTBI primers served as the primers for a first-round RT-PCR of the TCR CDR3. In TCRdb, the multiplex PCR reads were re-called with MiXCR into one record per CDR3 protein. The sample holds fewer than 450,000 distinct CDR3 sequences, 15% seen once. Material: blood. These receptors were obtained from an older woman with Graves' ophthalmopathy.

This clonotype has more than one count but fewer than ten. V and J are TRBV6-1 and TRBJ1-2; 7 positions agree with TRBD1. Losses at the gene ends were 7 bases for V and 0 bases for J; bases not matched to a gene: 5. Germline V gives CDR1 MNHNS, CDR2 SASEGT. This CDR3 spans 14 amino acids. CDR3 nucleotides: TGTGCCAGCACCAGGGGGGTATCTAACTATGGCTACACCTTC. Translating gives CASTRGVSNYGYTF.

In its sample, this clonotype was seen many times. J is TRBJ2-5 and V is TRBV3-1; D perhaps matches TRBD2 (6 bases). From germline, CDR1 is LGHDT and CDR2 YNNKEL (reference sequence). The CDR3 loop spans 14 amino acids. Between the trimmed V and J ends, which lost 7 bases and 0 bases, there was a span of 12 bases. Here the CDR3 reads CASKLERDQETQYF. In DNA form, the CDR3 reads TGTGCCAGCAAATTGGAGCGGGACCAAGAGACCCAGTACTTC.

The chain uses TRBV29-1 and TRBJ2-2; 11 positions agree with TRBD2. The CDR3 runs 16 residues. Trimming took 4 bases from V and 0 from J; bases not matched to a gene: 4. Per germline, CDR1 SQVTM and CDR2 ANQGSEA. CDR3 sequence reads: CSVVSGRAPNTGELFF. The CDR3 region has the DNA TGCAGCGTTGTTAGCGGGAGGGCCCCGAACACCGGGGAGCTGTTTTTT.

This clonotype was counted at least ten times. The V and J genes are TRBV5-4 and TRBJ2-3; the D is unclear. The V end was cut by 4 bases, the J end by 6 bases, with 9 bases between. The CDR3 is made up of 12 amino acids. CDR1 is SGHNT, CDR2 YYREEE, per germline (reference sequence). Here the CDR3 reads CASSPEGDTQYF. The CDR3 nucleotides read TGTGCCAGCAGCCCGGAAGGCGATACGCAGTATTTT.

This clonotype showed up just once. The chain employs TRBV12-5 and TRBJ2-1; no clear D. From germline, CDR1 is LGHNT and CDR2 FRNRAP. V dropped 3 bases and J dropped 10 bases, with 7 bases sitting between them. The CDR3 runs to 11 residues. This CDR3 is CASGFEWEQFF. The CDR3, as DNA: TGTGCTAGTGGTTTCGAGTGGGAGCAGTTCTTC.

This clonotype was seen at least ten times. The CDR3 reads CASTQGLAGRLVLYEQYF. The CDR3 DNA reads as TGTGCCAGCACCCAAGGACTAGCGGGACGATTGGTCCTCTACGAGCAGTACTTC. The gene calls are TRBV2 and TRBJ2-7; 12 positions match TRBD2. J was trimmed by 3 bases and V by 7 bases; bases with no gene match: 16. The CDR3 runs 18 residues. Germline V gene lookup returns CDR1 SNHLY and CDR2 FYNNEI.

The gene calls are TRBV12-3 or TRBV12-4 and TRBJ2-7; 7 bases agree with TRBD1. CDR3 length: 14 amino acids. V gave up 3 bases and J gave up 2 bases; unmatched junction bases: 4. CDR3 protein: CASSLEGGPYEQYF. In DNA form, the CDR3 reads TGTGCCAGCAGTTTGGAAGGGGGCCCCTACGAGCAGTACTTC.

This clonotype has at least ten counts. The chain combines TRBV10-3 with TRBJ2-7; D uncertain. Per the germline V gene, CDR1 is ENHRY and CDR2 is SYGVKD. This CDR3 comprises 13 residues. V was clipped by 2 bases and J by 1 base, with 6 bases between them. As DNA, the CDR3 is TGTGCCATCAGTGAGGGGGATTCCTACGAGCAGTACTTC. Amino acid sequence: CAISEGDSYEQYF.

This clonotype was picked up many times. V is TRBV6-1 and J is TRBJ1-5; a weak D match, TRBD1 (6 bases). Trimming left V 6 bases short and J 0 bases short, with 12 bases between. This CDR3 is built from 15 residues. Germline V gene lookup returns CDR1 MNHNS and CDR2 SASEGT. In DNA form, the CDR3 reads TGTGCCAGCAGCTGGACAGAGTATAGCAATCAGCCCCAGCATTTT. Protein sequence: CASSWTEYSNQPQHF.

This clonotype was counted a few times. The V call is TRBV2, the J call TRBJ2-7; 10 bases fit TRBD2. This CDR3 contains 14 residues. In germline, CDR1 is SNHLY, CDR2 FYNNEI. J was trimmed by 5 bases and V by 7 bases; bases with no gene match: 8. Here the CDR3 DNA reads TGTGCCAGCACGCTAGCGGGAGATCGGGACGAGCAGTACTTC. It is translated as CASTLAGDRDEQYF.

In this sample, this clonotype turned up many times. This chain connects TRBV28 to TRBJ1-1; TRBD1 aligns across 10 bases. Trimming took 5 bases from V and 3 from J; bases not matched to a gene: 9. This CDR3 contains 16 residues. CDR1 is MDHEN, CDR2 SYDVKM, per germline. The CDR3 loop reads CASSDRDRGMDTEAFF. In nucleotides, the CDR3 is TGTGCCAGCAGTGACCGGGACAGGGGAATGGACACTGAAGCTTTCTTT.

In the case of this clonotype: A much larger clone is a single base away; this may be a read error. The chain recombines TRBV6-2 or TRBV6-3 with TRBJ2-3; D gene ambiguous. Trimming removed 5 bases from V and 5 bases from J, with 14 bases in between. In germline, CDR1 is MNHEY, CDR2 SVGEGT. There are 14 residues in the CDR3. CDR3 coding DNA: TGTGCCAGCAGTGTGCCGGGTGTTGGAGATACGCAGTATTTT. Amino acids: CASSVPGVGDTQYF.

This clonotype occurred many times. The J gene is TRBJ1-1, the V gene TRBV5-1, with a tentative D call TRBD1 (6 bases). Germline V gene lookup returns CDR1 SGHRS and CDR2 YFSETQ. The V gene lost 1 base and the J gene lost 5 bases, with 18 bases spanning the gap. The CDR3 covers 16 residues. CDR3 sequence: CASSLTSTTGRTEAFF. The CDR3 nucleotides are TGCGCCAGCAGCTTGACCTCCACTACAGGGCGTACTGAAGCTTTCTTT.

This clonotype was recorded many times. V gene TRBV20-1 combines with J gene TRBJ2-1; D is uncertain. Germline V lookup: CDR1 DFQATT, CDR2 SNEGSKA (reference sequence). CDR3 length: 13 amino acids. The V gene lost 0 bases and the J gene lost 4 bases, with 7 bases spanning the gap. The CDR3 bases are TGCAGTGCTAGAGACGCCCTGTACAATGAGCAGTTCTTC. It yields the protein CSARDALYNEQFF.

This clonotype was counted ten times or more. The CDR3 DNA reads as TGTGCCAGCAGCTCGACGGGACAGAATGGCTACACCTTC. Translating gives CASSSTGQNGYTF. The V gene is TRBV11-2, the J gene TRBJ1-2, with 7 nucleotides matching TRBD1. The ends lost 4 bases at V and 6 bases at J; junction bases unmatched: 5. The CDR3 covers 13 residues. Germline CDR1 SGHAT, CDR2 FQNNGV.

V usage is TRBV19 and J usage is TRBJ2-7, with 7 bases aligning to TRBD1. CDR1 is LNHDA, CDR2 SQIVND, per germline (reference sequence). Losses at the gene ends were 10 bases for V and 1 base for J; bases not matched to a gene: 4. The CDR3 is 12 residues long. The CDR3: CATRDSSYEQYF. The CDR3 DNA reads TGTGCCACAAGGGACAGTTCCTACGAGCAGTACTTC. The entire variable domain, with the rest obtained from reference TRBV19 and TRBJ2-7, is as follows: DGGITQSPKYLFRKEGQNVTLSCEQNLNHDAMYWYRQDPGQGLRLIYYSQIVNDFQKGDIAEGYSVSREKKESFPLTVTSAQKNPTAFYLCATRDSSYEQYFGPGTRLTVT.

This clonotype was picked up many times. The V call is TRBV24-1, the J call TRBJ2-1, with no clear D. V was cut by 4 bases and J by 4 bases, with 19 bases left in between. CDR3 size: 17 residues. CDR1 KGHDR and CDR2 SFDVKD come from the germline V gene. CDR3 residues: CATSDSSQPSAYNEQFF. The CDR3 nucleotides read TGTGCCACCAGTGACTCGTCTCAGCCGTCCGCTTACAATGAGCAGTTCTTC.

This clonotype was picked up a small number of times. V gene TRBV12-3 or TRBV12-4 combines with J gene TRBJ2-1, with a weak D call TRBD2 (5 bases). The CDR3 runs to 15 residues. V lost 6 bases, J lost 0 bases, and 12 bases lay in between. The CDR3 DNA sequence: TGTGCCAGCAGGACCCTAGGGAGCTCCTACAATGAGCAGTTCTTC. As protein: CASRTLGSSYNEQFF.

Comments on this clonotype: A much larger clone lies a single base off, so this may be a read error. This chain uses TRBV9 with TRBJ2-1; D may match TRBD1 or TRBD2 (5 bases each). In germline, CDR1 is SGDLS, CDR2 YYNGEE. Trimming pared 4 bases from V and 5 bases from J, leaving 10 bases between. The CDR3 has 13 amino acids. As DNA, the CDR3 is TGTGCCAGCAGCATCCAGGGACACAATGAGCAGTTCTTC. It yields the protein CASSIQGHNEQFF.

This clonotype has just a few counts. The rearrangement uses TRBV28 and TRBJ1-2; a possible D gene is TRBD1 (5 bases). Germline V gene data show CDR1 as MDHEN and CDR2 as SYDVKM. CDR3 length: 13 amino acids. The V and J ends lost 3 bases and 5 bases respectively, with 10 bases between them. In DNA form, the CDR3 reads TGTGCCAGCAGTTTGGTACAGGCGTATGGCTACACCTTC. Encoded protein: CASSLVQAYGYTF.

The chain recombines TRBV7-7 with TRBJ2-1; 12 bases fit TRBD2. Per the germline V gene, CDR1 is SSHAT and CDR2 is FNYEAQ (reference sequence). The CDR3 runs 17 residues. The CDR3 DNA sequence: TGTACTAGCAGCCCCAGCTTTGGGACTAGCGGGCTGGGTGAGCAGTTCTTC. Amino acids: CTSSPSFGTSGLGEQFF.

The DNA for the CDR3 is TGTGCCAGCAGACCGGGACAGGGGGGTTCACCCCTCCACTTT. It codes for CASRPGQGGSPLHF. The V and J genes are TRBV28 and TRBJ1-6; 11 bases fit TRBD1. CDR3 length equals 14 residues. The V gene's germline CDR1 is MDHEN and CDR2 SYDVKM. V shed 6 bases and J 9 bases; nucleotides not matched to a gene: 4. Based on the CDR3 plus reference TRBV28 and TRBJ1-6, the full variable domain is DVKVTQSSRYLVKRTGEKVFLECVQDMDHENMFWYRQDPGLGLRLIYFSYDVKMKEKGDIPEGYSVSREKKERFSLILESASTNQTSMYLCASRPGQGGSPLHFGNGTRLTVT.

In its sample, this clonotype was seen a few times. The junction departs from the called germline gene at one end, perhaps through a read error. The genes are TRBV20-1 and TRBJ2-1; 12 bases fit TRBD2. The CDR3 loop spans 18 amino acids. Germline V lookup: CDR1 DFQATT, CDR2 SNEGSKA (reference sequence). CDR3 coding DNA: TGCGGTGCTACTAGCGGGAGGCCTGTCCCGAGCTCCTACAATGAGCAGTTCTTC. It codes for CGATSGRPVPSSYNEQFF.

The V gene is TRBV4-2, the J gene TRBJ2-7; D might be TRBD2 (6 bases). Germline CDR1 is LGHNA and CDR2 is YNFKEQ. This CDR3 comprises 17 residues. Trimming removed 0 bases at V and 5 bases at J, with 20 bases between. The CDR3 bases are TGTGCCAGCAGCCAAGATCCCCCTAGCGCGGAGAGGCACGAGCAGTACTTC. The encoded protein is CASSQDPPSAERHEQYF.

This clonotype was observed a handful of times. The genes are TRBV5-1 and TRBJ2-7; 14 bases line up with TRBD2. Trimming removed 4 bases from V and 5 bases from J; junction bases left unmatched: 5. The CDR3 runs to 15 residues. The germline CDR1 and CDR2 sequences are SGHRS and YFSETQ. The CDR3 nucleotides read TGCGCCAGCAGCGGGACTAGCGGGAGAGGCCACGAGCAGTACTTC. Translation gives CASSGTSGRGHEQYF.

The rearrangement links TRBV11-3 to TRBJ2-1; TRBD2 matches at 8 bases. Germline loops: CDR1 SGHNT, CDR2 YENEEA. The CDR3 has 16 residues. Germline trimming cut 4 bases from V and 10 bases from J; bases unmatched to any gene: 15. The CDR3 bases are TGTGCCAGCAGCTATTCTAAAACGGGAGGGCCTGGGGAGCAGTTCTTC. This codes for CASSYSKTGGPGEQFF.

The CDR3 spells CASRRRGGDNQPQHF. DNA of the CDR3: TGTGCCAGCCGTCGCCGGGGGGGGGACAATCAGCCCCAGCATTTT. The genes are TRBV28 and TRBJ1-5; D may be TRBD1 (5 bases). The V and J ends lost 8 bases and 3 bases respectively, with 17 bases between them. Germline V CDR1 and CDR2: MDHEN, SYDVKM. The CDR3 spans 15 residues.

The V gene is TRBV11-2, the J gene TRBJ2-6, with D possibly TRBD2 on 6 matching bases. The CDR3 totals 18 residues. Per the germline V gene, CDR1 is SGHAT and CDR2 is FQNNGV. V lost 3 bases and J lost 4, with 19 bases in between. CDR3: CASSFSRGAGPGANVLTF. Here the CDR3 DNA reads TGTGCCAGCAGCTTCTCCCGGGGTGCGGGACCCGGGGCCAACGTCCTGACTTTC.